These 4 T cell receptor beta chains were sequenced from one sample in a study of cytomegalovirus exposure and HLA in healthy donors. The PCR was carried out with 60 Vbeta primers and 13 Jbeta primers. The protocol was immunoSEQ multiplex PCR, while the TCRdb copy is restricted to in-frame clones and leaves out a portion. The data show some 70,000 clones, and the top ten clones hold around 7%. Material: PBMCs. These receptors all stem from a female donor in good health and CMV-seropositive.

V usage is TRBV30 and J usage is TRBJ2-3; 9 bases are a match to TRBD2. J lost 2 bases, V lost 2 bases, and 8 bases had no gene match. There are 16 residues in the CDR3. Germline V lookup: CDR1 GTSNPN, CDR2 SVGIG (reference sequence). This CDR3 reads CAWSISGRPHTDTQYF. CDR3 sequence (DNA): TGTGCCTGGAGTATCAGCGGGAGGCCCCACACAGATACGCAGTATTTT.

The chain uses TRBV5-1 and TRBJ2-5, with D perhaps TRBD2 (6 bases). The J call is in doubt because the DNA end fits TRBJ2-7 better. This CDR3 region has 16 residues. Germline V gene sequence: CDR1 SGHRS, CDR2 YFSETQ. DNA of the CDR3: TGCGCCAGCAGCTTGAGGTCTCTAGCGCAGGCGTACGAGCAGTACTTC. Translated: CASSLRSLAQAYEQYF.

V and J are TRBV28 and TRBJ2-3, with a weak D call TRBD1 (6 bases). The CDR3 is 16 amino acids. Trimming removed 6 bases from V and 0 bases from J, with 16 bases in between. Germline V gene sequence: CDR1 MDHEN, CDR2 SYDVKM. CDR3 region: CASRPWTASSTDTQYF. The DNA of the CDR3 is TGTGCCAGCAGACCTTGGACAGCCTCTAGCACAGATACGCAGTATTTT.

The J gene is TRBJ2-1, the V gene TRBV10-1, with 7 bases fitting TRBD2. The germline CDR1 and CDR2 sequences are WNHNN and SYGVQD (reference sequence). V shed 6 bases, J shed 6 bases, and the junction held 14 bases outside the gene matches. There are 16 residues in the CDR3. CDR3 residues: CASRAILAPPGNEQFF. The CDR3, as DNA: TGCGCCAGCAGGGCAATACTAGCGCCGCCTGGCAATGAGCAGTTCTTC.